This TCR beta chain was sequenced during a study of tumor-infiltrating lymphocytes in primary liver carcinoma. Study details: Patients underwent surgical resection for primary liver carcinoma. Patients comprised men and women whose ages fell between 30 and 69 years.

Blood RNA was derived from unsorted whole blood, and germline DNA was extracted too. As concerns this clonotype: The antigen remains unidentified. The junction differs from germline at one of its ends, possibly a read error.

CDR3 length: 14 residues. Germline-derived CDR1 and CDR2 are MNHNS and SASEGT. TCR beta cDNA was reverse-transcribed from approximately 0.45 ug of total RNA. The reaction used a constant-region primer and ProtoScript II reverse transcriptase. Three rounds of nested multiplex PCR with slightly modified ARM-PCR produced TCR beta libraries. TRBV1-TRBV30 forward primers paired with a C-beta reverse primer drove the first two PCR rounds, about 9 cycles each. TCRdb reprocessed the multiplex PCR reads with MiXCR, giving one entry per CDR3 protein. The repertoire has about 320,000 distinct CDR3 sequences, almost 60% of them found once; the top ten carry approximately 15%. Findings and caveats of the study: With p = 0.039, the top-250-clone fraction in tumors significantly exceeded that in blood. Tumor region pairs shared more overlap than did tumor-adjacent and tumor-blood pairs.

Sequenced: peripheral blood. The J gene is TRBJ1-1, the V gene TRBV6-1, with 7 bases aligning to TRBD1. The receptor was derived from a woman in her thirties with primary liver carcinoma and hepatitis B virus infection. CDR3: CACSEKGAGTEAFF. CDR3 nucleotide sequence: TGTGCCTGCAGTGAAAAGGGGGCGGGAACTGAAGCTTTCTTT.